Listed below are T cell receptor beta chains from one sample, sequenced in a study of cytomegalovirus exposure and HLA in healthy donors. TCRdb's copy holds only in-frame clones and misses some; the assay was immunoSEQ multiplex PCR. The sample shows 150,000 to 200,000 clones, approximately 83% of them seen only once. Material: PBMCs. Every receptor here comes from a man aged 18-30 years in good health and CMV-seropositive. CDR3s leave out the opening cysteine and the closing phenylalanine or tryptophan. Fields, in order: V gene, J gene, CDR3 protein.

V gene: TRBV6-5; J gene: TRBJ1-6; CDR3 protein: ASSRGQGGNSPLH
V gene: TRBV5-6; J gene: TRBJ2-7; CDR3 protein: ASSLMTLSYEQY
V gene: TRBV5-1; J gene: TRBJ2-5; CDR3 protein: ASGDGGGQETQY
V gene: TRBV19; J gene: TRBJ2-5; CDR3 protein: ASTTTGSSQETQY
V gene: TRBV14; J gene: TRBJ2-7; CDR3 protein: ASSRGTGISYEQY
V gene: TRBV5-1; J gene: TRBJ2-3; CDR3 protein: ASTEGGATDTQY
V gene: TRBV2; J gene: TRBJ1-1; CDR3 protein: ASSEILQGPMKDTEAF
V gene: TRBV7-2; J gene: TRBJ2-7; CDR3 protein: ASSLEAGDIYEQY
V gene: TRBV19; J gene: TRBJ2-1; CDR3 protein: ASSTSSGGQF
V gene: TRBV9; J gene: TRBJ2-2; CDR3 protein: ASSPLVTGELF
V gene: TRBV27; J gene: TRBJ2-2; CDR3 protein: ASSLMGMGWELF
V gene: TRBV5-1; J gene: TRBJ1-2; CDR3 protein: ASTSTGSGYGYT
V gene: TRBV5-1; J gene: TRBJ2-1; CDR3 protein: ASSSRDRAVDEQF
V gene: TRBV10-3; J gene: TRBJ2-2; CDR3 protein: AAETSGGSNTGELF
V gene: TRBV10-3; J gene: TRBJ2-7; CDR3 protein: AIRRGTGSYEQY
V gene: TRBV15; J gene: TRBJ2-7; CDR3 protein: ATSRDRTAYEQY
V gene: TRBV6-1; J gene: TRBJ2-1; CDR3 protein: ASTISVYEQF
V gene: TRBV6-5; J gene: TRBJ1-1; CDR3 protein: ASSLRWAGEAF
V gene: TRBV19; J gene: TRBJ1-2; CDR3 protein: ASTPTGGANYGYT
V gene: TRBV4-3; J gene: TRBJ2-2; CDR3 protein: ASSQDVTIPGELF
V gene: TRBV19; J gene: TRBJ2-5; CDR3 protein: ASKPRRGPQETQY
V gene: TRBV6-6; J gene: TRBJ2-7; CDR3 protein: ASSYSTGEQY
V gene: TRBV29-1; J gene: TRBJ1-2; CDR3 protein: SARRFNYGYT
V gene: TRBV7-9; J gene: TRBJ1-4; CDR3 protein: ASSESAANEKLF
V gene: TRBV5-1; J gene: TRBJ2-5; CDR3 protein: ASSLAGLLAQETQY
V gene: TRBV6-9; J gene: TRBJ2-6; CDR3 protein: ASRRRGRAGANVLT
V gene: TRBV5-4; J gene: TRBJ2-3; CDR3 protein: ASRDPAGFTDTQY
V gene: TRBV5-1; J gene: TRBJ1-2; CDR3 protein: ASSNGGTGDGYT
V gene: TRBV5-4; J gene: TRBJ2-7; CDR3 protein: ASSLGFRDEQY
V gene: TRBV5-4; J gene: TRBJ1-1; CDR3 protein: ASSLASQGYTEAF
V gene: TRBV2; J gene: TRBJ2-1; CDR3 protein: ASSFTGGALEEQF
V gene: TRBV6-1; J gene: TRBJ1-5; CDR3 protein: ASMWQISNQPQH
V gene: TRBV27; J gene: TRBJ1-1; CDR3 protein: ASSLTGRTEAF
V gene: TRBV10-3; J gene: TRBJ2-7; CDR3 protein: AISDLPGGYEQY
V gene: TRBV6-1; J gene: TRBJ1-1; CDR3 protein: ASSTKQGAAEAF
V gene: TRBV5-4; J gene: TRBJ2-7; CDR3 protein: ASSWTGTEQY
V gene: TRBV9; J gene: TRBJ2-7; CDR3 protein: ASSVFSGGAYEQY
V gene: TRBV2; J gene: TRBJ1-1; CDR3 protein: ASSEGTANTEAF